Below, 25 T cell receptor beta chains from the same sample are listed, as sequenced in a study of CD8+ T cells in alopecia areata. Reverse transcribed after extraction, RNA yielded cDNA as the sequencing template. Measured with immunoSEQ multiplex PCR; TCRdb has only the in-frame clones, and not every one. This sample has around 150,000 clones, with around 71% found just once. Treatment meaning: oral pan-JAK inhibitor, 5-10 mg twice daily. This sample comprised CD4+ T cells sorted from blood, obtained at week 4, from a patient treated with tofacitinib. These receptors were taken from a human donor with alopecia areata.

The V call is TRBV5-1, the J call TRBJ2-6; D uncertain. In germline, CDR1 is SGHRS, CDR2 YFSETQ. Between the trimmed V and J ends, which lost 4 bases and 0 bases, there was a span of 8 bases. This CDR3 has 15 amino acids. The CDR3 spells CASSATFSGANVLTF. The CDR3 nucleotides are TGCGCCAGCAGCGCGACATTCTCTGGGGCCAACGTCCTGACTTTC.

The rearrangement joins TRBV5-1 to TRBJ2-1; TRBD1 matches at 10 bases. The CDR3 has 15 residues. CDR1 is SGHRS, CDR2 YFSETQ, per germline. V lost 3 bases to trimming and J lost 4 bases; unmatched junction nucleotides: 4. The CDR3 coding sequence is TGCGCCAGCAGCTCGACAGGGGGCGGGTACAATGAGCAGTTCTTC. It specifies CASSSTGGGYNEQFF.

V usage is TRBV30 and J usage is TRBJ1-5; TRBD1 matches 9 bases. The CDR3 extends over 14 amino acids. Per the germline V gene, CDR1 is GTSNPN and CDR2 is SVGIG (reference sequence). V lost 5 bases to trimming and J lost 5 bases; unmatched junction nucleotides: 7. The CDR3 reads CAWGRGQGHQPQHF. The CDR3 DNA is TGTGCCTGGGGCCGGGGACAGGGACATCAGCCCCAGCATTTT.

V is TRBV5-4 and J is TRBJ1-2; D call uncertain. The V gene lost 0 bases and the J gene lost 8 bases, with 8 bases spanning the gap. Germline lookup yields CDR1 SGHNT and CDR2 YYREEE (reference sequence). The CDR3 is made up of 12 amino acids. CDR3 in DNA: TGTGCCAGCAGCTTGGCGCGACGGGGCTACACCTTC. Its translation: CASSLARRGYTF.

This chain links TRBV14 with TRBJ2-7; D uncertain. Germline CDR1 reads SGHDN; CDR2 reads FVKESK. This CDR3 has 13 residues. V dropped 0 bases and J dropped 4 bases, with 7 bases sitting between them. CDR3 in DNA: TGTGCCAGCAGCCAAGACAGAAATTACGAGCAGTACTTC. Translation: CASSQDRNYEQYF. The whole variable domain, remainder taken from reference TRBV14 and TRBJ2-7, is EAGVTQFPSHSVIEKGQTVTLRCDPISGHDNLYWYRRVMGKEIKFLLHFVKESKQDESGMPNNRFLAERTGGTYSTLKVQPAELEDSGVYFCASSQDRNYEQYFGPGTRLTVT.

The chain links TRBV29-1 to TRBJ2-5, with 9 bases lining up with TRBD2. Germline lookup yields CDR1 SQVTM and CDR2 ANQGSEA. The length of the CDR3 is 14 residues. V trimming: 8 bases; J trimming: 2 bases; junction bases outside the gene matches: 9. The CDR3 DNA sequence: TGCAGCACCGATGGAAGCGGGGGGCAAGAGACCCAGTACTTC. This encodes CSTDGSGGQETQYF.

The CDR3 coding sequence is TGTGCCACCAGCAGAGCTACAGGGGTGGAGACCCAGTACTTC. Translation: CATSRATGVETQYF. The rearrangement uses TRBV15 and TRBJ2-5, with 7 bases fitting TRBD1. This CDR3 is 14 amino acids long. Per the germline V gene, CDR1 is LNHNV and CDR2 is YYDKDF (reference sequence). V lost 1 base to trimming and J lost 5 bases; unmatched junction nucleotides: 4.

The chain joins TRBV27 to TRBJ1-2, with 7 bases matching TRBD1. Germline lookup yields CDR1 MNHEY and CDR2 SMNVEV (reference sequence). The CDR3 is 13 amino acids. Germline trimming cut 10 bases from V and 7 bases from J; bases unmatched to any gene: 12. The CDR3 DNA follows: TGTGCCACCAGAGGACAGGACGCTCTTGGCTACACCTTC. Amino acid sequence: CATRGQDALGYTF.

This clone was seen only once. The chain is built from TRBV29-1 and TRBJ1-2, with TRBD1 as a possible D gene (6 bases). The V gene's germline CDR1 is SQVTM and CDR2 ANQGSEA. CDR3 length: 15 residues. Deletions cut 4 bases from V and 4 bases from J, with 19 bases between. The CDR3 is CSVGTGLLGGYGYTF. CDR3 nucleotide sequence: TGCAGCGTTGGAACAGGGCTGCTCGGAGGCTATGGCTACACCTTC. Drawing the rest from reference TRBV29-1 and TRBJ1-2, the complete variable domain is SAVISQKPSRDICQRGTSLTIQCQVDSQVTMMFWYRQQPGQSLTLIATANQGSEATYESGFVIDKFPISRPNLTFSTLTVSNMSPEDSSIYLCSVGTGLLGGYGYTFGSGTRLTVV.

The chain has TRBV9 and TRBJ2-7, with 9 bases that match TRBD1. CDR3 length equals 14 residues. The germline CDR1 and CDR2 sequences are SGDLS and YYNGEE. The J segment lost 5 bases and the V segment lost 4 bases, leaving 7 bases of the junction unmatched. This CDR3 reads CASSLRDRAHEQYF. The DNA of the CDR3 is TGTGCCAGCAGCCTCCGGGACAGGGCTCACGAGCAGTACTTC.

The chain links TRBV29-1 to TRBJ1-2; D is uncertain. Germline V gives CDR1 SQVTM, CDR2 ANQGSEA. V was cut by 5 bases and J by 4 bases, with 14 bases left in between. This CDR3 has 13 residues. CDR3 sequence reads: CSVTSRLFYGYTF. In nucleotides, the CDR3 is TGCAGCGTTACGTCCCGGTTATTCTATGGCTACACCTTC.

This clone was seen only a few times. The rearrangement uses TRBV29-1 and TRBJ2-7; the D is unclear. Germline CDR1 and CDR2: SQVTM and ANQGSEA. The CDR3 is made up of 13 amino acids. V lost 4 bases, J lost 0 bases, and 10 bases lay in between. CDR3 sequence: CSVVRAYSYEQYF. Here the CDR3 DNA reads TGCAGCGTTGTCCGAGCGTACTCCTACGAGCAGTACTTC.

The gene calls are TRBV15 and TRBJ1-2, with 7 bases that match TRBD1. V gave up 4 bases and J gave up 4 bases; unmatched junction bases: 0. Germline CDR1 reads LNHNV; CDR2 reads YYDKDF (reference sequence). The CDR3 length is 12 residues. The CDR3 region has the DNA TGTGCCACCAGCACAGGGGGCTATGGCTACACCTTC. Translation gives CATSTGGYGYTF.

The chain uses TRBV30 and TRBJ1-5; maybe TRBD1 (6 bases). The CDR3 consists of 13 residues. V lost 4 bases and J 5 bases, leaving 12 bases between the germline ends. Germline loops: CDR1 GTSNPN, CDR2 SVGIG (reference sequence). The CDR3 spells CAWNMGGYQPQHF. CDR3 bases: TGTGCCTGGAATATGGGGGGCTATCAGCCCCAGCATTTT.

This clone was counted a single time. The chain links TRBV2 to TRBJ2-5; 11 positions match TRBD2. This CDR3 is built from 17 residues. CDR1 is SNHLY and CDR2 is FYNNEI in the germline V gene. V dropped 6 bases and J dropped 4; count of bases not matched to a gene: 13. The CDR3 protein is CASRERLAGLSGETQYF. DNA for the CDR3: TGTGCCAGCAGGGAGAGACTAGCGGGACTCAGTGGAGAGACCCAGTACTTC.

The chain couples TRBV30 to TRBJ1-1, with D tentatively TRBD1 (5 bases). Germline CDR1 GTSNPN, CDR2 SVGIG (reference sequence). The CDR3 runs to 15 residues. V was pared by 2 bases and J by 0 bases, with 13 bases between. CDR3 residues: CAWSLGGSMNTEAFF. The CDR3 DNA reads as TGTGCCTGGAGTCTCGGGGGTTCTATGAACACTGAAGCTTTCTTT.

This clone was seen just once. The chain carries TRBV25-1 and TRBJ1-2; D is ambiguous. This CDR3 has 11 amino acids. Trimming took 5 bases from V and 5 from J, leaving 6 bases between them. CDR1 MGHDK and CDR2 SYGVNS come from the germline V gene. The CDR3 here is CASSRGYGYTF. The CDR3 DNA reads TGTGCCAGCAGTCGAGGGTATGGCTACACCTTC.

The chain's CDR3 is CSVRSRDAGTQYF. The CDR3 bases are TGCAGCGTTCGTAGCCGGGACGCGGGGACGCAGTATTTT. The chain carries TRBV29-1 and TRBJ2-3; possible D gene TRBD2, 6 bases. The V gene lost 5 bases and the J gene lost 9 bases, with 18 bases spanning the gap. CDR1 is SQVTM, CDR2 ANQGSEA, per germline. CDR3 length: 13 residues.

V usage is TRBV29-1 and J usage is TRBJ1-2; 10 bases are a match to TRBD1. CDR1 is SQVTM and CDR2 is ANQGSEA in the germline V gene. The V and J ends lost 5 bases and 8 bases, in that order; junction bases with no gene match: 11. This CDR3 has 14 amino acids. CDR3 nucleotides: TGCAGCGTTCGCCGACAGGGGGCGCATCACGGCTACACCTTC. It yields the protein CSVRRQGAHHGYTF.

The chain links TRBV25-1 to TRBJ1-1; no firm D call. The CDR3 contains 14 residues. V lost 1 base, J lost 0 bases, and 6 bases lay in between. CDR1 is MGHDK, CDR2 SYGVNS, per germline. As DNA, the CDR3 is TGTGCCAGCAGTGAATTTGGGGTGAACACTGAAGCTTTCTTT. Amino acids: CASSEFGVNTEAFF.

This clone has a handful of counts. V and J are TRBV18 and TRBJ2-7; the D gene is possibly TRBD1 (6 bases). V was pared by 4 bases and J by 0 bases, with 7 bases between. The CDR3 covers 13 residues. Germline values: CDR1 KGHSH, CDR2 LQKENI. The CDR3, as DNA: TGTGCCAGCTCACGGGACACCTCCTACGAGCAGTACTTC. Translated, it gives CASSRDTSYEQYF.

This chain connects TRBV6-6 to TRBJ1-6; the D is unclear. CDR1 and CDR2 (germline): MNHNY, SVGAGI (reference sequence). This CDR3 has 14 amino acids. With 2 bases removed from V and 5 bases from J, the gap between germline ends came to 7 bases. CDR3 DNA sequence: TGTGCCAGCAGTTACCCCTTAGATAATTCACCCCTCCACTTT. Its translation is CASSYPLDNSPLHF.

The CDR3 sequence: CASSFPGGTGELFF. CDR3 sequence (DNA): TGTGCCAGCAGCTTCCCAGGGGGCACCGGGGAGCTGTTTTTT. J is TRBJ2-2 and V is TRBV5-6, with 7 bases matching TRBD1. CDR1 is SGHDT and CDR2 is YYEEEE in the germline V gene. The junction had 2 bases not matched to a gene; V was cut back by 2 bases and J by 4 bases. This CDR3 comprises 14 residues.

This clone showed up just once. The chain is built from TRBV25-1 and TRBJ1-2, with D unresolved. Germline lookup yields CDR1 MGHDK and CDR2 SYGVNS. Trimming took 5 bases from V and 1 from J, leaving 8 bases between them. The length of the CDR3 is 13 residues. CDR3 nucleotides: TGTGCCAGCAGTATGACAAGTAACTATGGCTACACCTTC. Translation gives CASSMTSNYGYTF.

The J gene is TRBJ1-2, the V gene TRBV10-3; 9 bases align to TRBD1. V gave up 3 bases and J gave up 6 bases; unmatched junction bases: 5. Germline V lookup: CDR1 ENHRY, CDR2 SYGVKD. This CDR3 has 14 residues. The CDR3 protein is CAISDGTGNNGYTF. CDR3 sequence (DNA): TGTGCCATCAGTGACGGGACAGGGAATAATGGCTACACCTTC.